The clone carrying this T cell receptor (beta chain) was detected once. Measured with immunoSEQ multiplex PCR; TCRdb has only the in-frame clones, and not every one. The sample has tens of thousands of clones, roughly 91% seen once; the top ten hold roughly 0.4%. The sample belongs to a study of T cell changes during pregnancy in multiple sclerosis. Germline-derived CDR1 and CDR2 are SNHLY and FYNNEI. The length of the CDR3 is 13 residues. Deletions cut 4 bases from V and 4 bases from J, with 10 bases between. The sequences come from CD4+ T cells from peripheral blood mononuclear cells, collected after pregnancy. The clonotype originates from a female donor with multiple sclerosis, enrolled in a pregnancy study. The chain has TRBV2 and TRBJ1-2; no definite D call. The CDR3 loop reads CASSVGERYGYTF. CDR3 nucleotides: TGTGCCAGCAGTGTCGGGGAACGCTATGGCTACACCTTC.